The 12 T cell receptor beta chains in this list originate from one sample, sequenced in a study of Graves' ophthalmopathy and Graves' hyperthyroidism (dated by TCRdb to the late 2010s). The instrument was an Illumina HiSeq 2000. TCR beta CDR3 regions were amplified from RNA transcripts for repertoire sequencing. The first round of RT-PCR was done with HTBI primers and the Qiagen OneStep RT-PCR kit, and was followed by a second round of multiplex PCR, then size selection and purification. In TCRdb, the public reads were trimmed at Q25 with fastp and aligned with MiXCR, with productive beta chains retained. Each record represents a unique CDR3 protein, reported with the most common genes and DNA among its rows. The sample includes 200,000 to 300,000 distinct CDR3 sequences, with 40% to 50% observed a single time. The ten largest clones add up to about 45% of the sample. The sample consisted of peripheral blood. The receptors were gathered from an adult man with Graves' ophthalmopathy.

This clonotype was seen a single time. A read error may account for a junction end that differs from germline. The chain joins TRBV5-1 to TRBJ1-2, with D perhaps matching TRBD1 (5 bases). The CDR3 runs 13 residues. Germline CDR1 SGHRS, CDR2 YFSETQ. CDR3 DNA sequence: TGCACCAGCAGCCCGACAGATAACTATGGCTACACCTTC. This translates into CTSSPTDNYGYTF.

As to this clonotype: The junction does not match germline at one end; this may be a read error. The chain uses TRBV29-1 and TRBJ1-1; D unclear. Germline lookup yields CDR1 SQVTM and CDR2 ANQGSEA. This CDR3 contains 15 residues. The CDR3 DNA is TGCAGCGTGGTTGGACCGACAAGACTGAACGCTGAAGCTTTCTTT. Translated, it gives CSVVGPTRLNAEAFF.

This clonotype has a single count. The genes are TRBV2 and TRBJ2-3; D gene unclear. CDR3 length: 15 amino acids. The V end lost 2 bases, the J end lost 4 bases, and 13 bases lay between the germline ends. Germline V gives CDR1 SNHLY, CDR2 FYNNEI. The CDR3 DNA reads TGTGCCAGCAGTGAAACGGGCCTAGAACCAGATACGCAGTATTTT. This codes for CASSETGLEPDTQYF.

This clonotype was observed many times. J is TRBJ2-6 and V is TRBV29-1, with D perhaps TRBD1 (5 bases). The CDR3 runs to 14 residues. Germline values: CDR1 SQVTM, CDR2 ANQGSEA. Trimming took off 5 bases at V and 2 bases at J, with 10 bases between the two ends. The CDR3 DNA sequence: TGCAGCGTTAAGGGGAATCCTGGGGCCAACGTCCTGACTTTC. Its protein is CSVKGNPGANVLTF.

In the case of this clonotype: Sequence at one end of the junction differs from germline and may be a read error. V usage is TRBV7-7 and J usage is TRBJ2-5; D possibly matches TRBD1 or TRBD2 (6 bases each). The CDR3 is 13 residues long. Germline loops: CDR1 SSHAT, CDR2 FNYEAQ (reference sequence). CDR3 region: CASRRDTGETQYF. CDR3 coding DNA: TGTGCTAGCAGGAGGGACACCGGGGAGACCCAGTACTTC.

The chain is built from TRBV7-8 and TRBJ2-2; TRBD2 matches at 11 bases. With V trimmed by 2 bases and J by 6 bases, 8 bases remained unmatched. The CDR3 is 17 residues long. Germline lookup yields CDR1 SGHVS and CDR2 FQNEAQ. DNA of the CDR3: TGTGCCAGCAGCTTACTGAGGCTAGCGGGAGGCGCCGGGGAGCTGTTTTTT. It encodes CASSLLRLAGGAGELFF. The whole variable domain, remainder taken from reference TRBV7-8 and TRBJ2-2, is GAGVSQSPRYKVAKRGQDVALRCDPISGHVSLFWYQQALGQGPEFLTYFQNEAQLDKSGLPSDRFFAERPEGSVSTLKIQRTQQEDSAVYLCASSLLRLAGGAGELFFGEGSRLTVL.

This clonotype appeared once. The gene calls are TRBV24-1 and TRBJ1-2; D is ambiguous. The CDR3 sequence is 14 residues long. V gave up 1 base and J gave up 7 bases, with 12 bases separating them. Germline-derived CDR1 and CDR2 are KGHDR and SFDVKD. This chain's CDR3 is CATSDFGESSGYTF. The DNA for the CDR3 is TGTGCCACCAGTGATTTTGGTGAGAGCTCTGGCTACACCTTC.

This clonotype came up a few times. V and J are TRBV12-3 or TRBV12-4 and TRBJ2-5; D remains ambiguous. The V and J ends lost 6 bases and 3 bases respectively, with 8 bases between them. The CDR3 loop spans 12 amino acids. Here the CDR3 reads CASSPTEETQYF. The CDR3, as DNA: TGTGCCAGCAGCCCGACTGAAGAGACCCAGTACTTC.

On this clonotype: An end of the junction does not agree with germline; a read error may underlie this. The rearrangement joins TRBV10-3 to TRBJ1-2; unclear D gene. CDR1 and CDR2 (germline): ENHRY, SYGVKD. The CDR3 has 15 residues. The CDR3 sequence: CASSPFPGGNYGYTF. The CDR3 DNA is TGTGCCAGCAGTCCCTTCCCGGGAGGGAACTATGGCTACACCTTC.

This rearrangement joins TRBV12-5 to TRBJ1-5; tentative D call: TRBD1 (5 bases). CDR1 LGHNT and CDR2 FRNRAP come from the germline V gene. V lost 6 bases, J lost 1 base, and 7 bases lay in between. There are 13 residues in the CDR3. This chain's CDR3 is CASGRDSNQPQHF. The CDR3 DNA follows: TGTGCTAGTGGCCGGGACAGCAATCAGCCCCAGCATTTT.

The chain joins TRBV2 to TRBJ2-2, with unresolved D. From germline, CDR1 is SNHLY and CDR2 FYNNEI. The length of the CDR3 is 13 residues. Deletions cut 4 bases from V and 6 bases from J, with 9 bases between. The CDR3 spells CASSVTMAGELFF. The CDR3 DNA reads as TGTGCCAGCAGTGTCACCATGGCCGGGGAGCTGTTTTTT.

With regard to this clonotype: Because it lacks the conserved phenylalanine or tryptophan at the end, this CDR3 is likely a read error. It is unclear where the CDR3 begins or ends on the DNA, so no DNA is shown, and the CDR3 is as TCRdb lists it. The V call is TRBV10-3, the J call TRBJ1-3. Per the germline V gene, CDR1 is ENHRY and CDR2 is SYGVKD. The CDR3 numbers 8 amino acids, ends counted. The CDR3 here is CAISEGGI.